This is a list of T cell receptor beta chains from one sample in a study of technical replicates of blood from a few donors. Sequencing used immunoSEQ multiplex PCR; TCRdb keeps in-frame clones, though not all of them. The sample includes about 16,000 clones, 87% of them seen just once. Material: PBMCs. The receptors shown here come from a human donor in good health. Each CDR3 is given with its conserved first and last residue. D genes are given only for firm matches. Expanded clones are given a class, and other clones once, few, many or no size at all.

CDR3 protein	CDR3 DNA	D gene	clone size	V gene	J gene
CASSFSGVYEQYF	TGTGCCAGCAGCTTCTCAGGGGTCTACGAGCAGTACTTC	-	-	TRBV7-2	TRBJ2-7
CAWSGTGNQPQHF	TGTGCCTGGAGTGGGACAGGGAATCAGCCCCAGCATTTT	TRBD1	-	TRBV30	TRBJ1-5
CASSPLGGTYEQYF	TGTGCCAGCAGCCCCCTGGGGGGGACCTACGAGCAGTACTTC	TRBD2	-	TRBV6-5	TRBJ2-7
CASSDSAGGSTDTQYF	TGTGCCAGCAGTGATTCGGCGGGAGGGAGCACAGATACGCAGTATTTT	TRBD2	-	TRBV6-4	TRBJ2-3
CASSRESGQNSNQPQHF	TGCGCCAGCAGCCGAGAGTCGGGACAGAATAGCAATCAGCCCCAGCATTTT	TRBD1	-	TRBV4-1	TRBJ1-5
CATSREWGGGNYGYTF	TGTGCCACCAGCAGAGAATGGGGGGGAGGGAACTATGGCTACACCTTC	-	-	TRBV15	TRBJ1-2
CASSYSRVTADTQYF	TGTGCCAGCAGTTACTCGAGGGTGACGGCAGATACGCAGTATTTT	-	-	TRBV6-6	TRBJ2-3
CASSDLGQGRSYNEQFF	TGTGCCAGCAGTGACCTCGGACAGGGGAGGTCCTACAATGAGCAGTTCTTC	TRBD1	-	TRBV25-1	TRBJ2-1
CASSLETGGLTYEQYF	TGTGCCAGCAGCTTGGAAACGGGAGGTCTCACCTACGAGCAGTACTTC	TRBD2	-	TRBV5-4	TRBJ2-7
CASSLASGRGLYEQYF	TGCGCCAGCAGCTTGGCTAGCGGGAGAGGGTTGTACGAGCAGTACTTC	TRBD2	-	TRBV5-1	TRBJ2-7
CASSLGGGRSNYGYTF	TGTGCCAGCAGCTTAGGTGGCGGGCGGTCTAACTATGGCTACACCTTC	-	-	TRBV7-9	TRBJ1-2
CASRVRDRYYEQYF	TGTGCCAGCAGGGTCCGGGACAGATACTACGAGCAGTACTTC	TRBD1	-	TRBV6-4	TRBJ2-7
CASSLQDMYNEQFF	TGTGCCAGCAGTTTACAGGACATGTACAATGAGCAGTTCTTC	-	-	TRBV27	TRBJ2-1
CASSPRDSLLSGANVLTF	TGTGCCAGCAGCCCCCGGGACAGTCTTCTCTCTGGGGCCAACGTCCTGACTTTC	-	-	TRBV21-1	TRBJ2-6
CATIDRPPRYGYTF	TGTGCCACCATCGACAGGCCCCCACGCTATGGCTACACCTTC	-	-	TRBV28	TRBJ1-2
CASSLTSGPGRTEAFF	TGTGCCAGCAGTTTAACCTCCGGACCGGGGAGGACTGAAGCTTTCTTT	-	-	TRBV27	TRBJ1-1
CASSPGLDSNQPQHF	TGTGCCAGCAGCCCCGGACTGGATAGCAATCAGCCCCAGCATTTT	-	-	TRBV7-9	TRBJ1-5
CASKIRAGRPFF	TGTGCCAGCAAGATCCGGGCAGGGAGGCCTTTCTTT	-	-	TRBV27	TRBJ1-1
CASSLGQGHEQYF	TGTGCCAGCAGCCTAGGACAGGGTCACGAGCAGTACTTC	TRBD1	-	TRBV7-9	TRBJ2-7
CASRSAGTTNTGELFF	TGTGCCAGTAGGTCCGCTGGGACTACGAACACCGGGGAGCTGTTTTTT	TRBD2	few	TRBV19	TRBJ2-2
CASTSRRQETQYF	TGTGCCAGCACCTCCAGGAGGCAAGAGACCCAGTACTTC	-	-	TRBV7-2	TRBJ2-5
CASSGPRGGNQPQHF	TGTGCCAGCAGTGGACCCAGGGGAGGCAATCAGCCCCAGCATTTT	-	-	TRBV6-1	TRBJ1-5
CASWAGLAGGETQYF	TGTGCCAGCTGGGCTGGGCTAGCGGGAGGGGAGACCCAGTACTTC	TRBD2	-	TRBV27	TRBJ2-5
CASTAIAEGTEAFF	TGCGCCAGCACCGCAATAGCTGAGGGCACTGAAGCTTTCTTT	-	-	TRBV10-2	TRBJ1-1
CASSLGWGREAYEQYF	TGTGCCAGCAGCCTGGGGTGGGGCAGGGAAGCCTACGAGCAGTACTTC	-	-	TRBV27	TRBJ2-7
CASSPRGSGDSYNEQFF	TGTGCCAGCAGTCCCCGGGGTAGCGGTGACAGTTACAATGAGCAGTTCTTC	-	-	TRBV27	TRBJ2-1
CASSETSGRTDTQYF	TGTGCCAGCAGTGAAACTAGCGGGAGGACAGATACGCAGTATTTT	TRBD2	-	TRBV2	TRBJ2-3
CASSLATLRQETQYF	TGCGCCAGCAGCTTGGCTACGCTGCGCCAAGAGACCCAGTACTTC	-	-	TRBV5-1	TRBJ2-5
CAWSKGTDTQYF	TGTGCCTGGAGTAAGGGGACAGATACGCAGTATTTT	-	-	TRBV30	TRBJ2-3
CASSPGGTSGTYNIQYF	TGTGCCAGCAGTCCGGGCGGGACTAGCGGGACTTACAACATTCAGTACTTC	TRBD2	-	TRBV27	TRBJ2-4
CASSVGAGPQETQYF	TGTGCCAGCAGCGTAGGAGCGGGGCCACAAGAGACCCAGTACTTC	TRBD2	-	TRBV9	TRBJ2-5
CASSLLRQDSTDTQYF	TGCGCCAGCAGCCTTCTCCGACAGGACAGCACAGATACGCAGTATTTT	-	-	TRBV4-1	TRBJ2-3
CASSAGGIAFF	TGTGCCAGCAGCGCAGGGGGCATAGCTTTCTTT	TRBD1	-	TRBV7-6	TRBJ1-1
CASSGEAGRSNEKLFF	TGTGCCAGCAGCGGGGAGGCGGGACGGTCTAATGAAAAACTGTTTTTT	-	-	TRBV9	TRBJ1-4
CASSQDLLRESGELFF	TGCGCCAGCAGCCAAGATCTTTTGAGGGAGTCCGGGGAGCTGTTTTTT	-	-	TRBV4-1	TRBJ2-2
CATLTGYGYTF	TGTGCCACCCTTACCGGCTATGGCTACACCTTC	-	-	TRBV27	TRBJ1-2
CATSRGPEWEQYF	TGTGCCACCAGCAGAGGTCCCGAGTGGGAGCAGTACTTC	-	-	TRBV15	TRBJ2-7